Below, one T cell receptor beta chain is given with its context. These data come from a study of CD8 T cells in Susac syndrome. Across the whole study: Intravenous immunoglobulin alone or corticosteroids were being given to patients with Susac syndrome at blood draw, unless they were therapy-naive.

Trimming at V came to 2 bases and at J to 0 bases, leaving 8 bases not matched to a gene. The CDR3 has 17 residues. Germline V CDR1 and CDR2: MDHEN, SYDVKM. Sequencing of TCR beta covered CD8+ and CD4+ T cells obtained from blood. Random hexamers were used to reverse transcribe the RNA input (roughly 0.5 to 1 ug). TCRdb passed the immunoSEQ multiplex PCR reads through MiXCR, listing each CDR3 protein once. This table holds about 140,000 distinct CDR3 sequences, approximately 95% found once. The sequenced sample consisted of CD4+ T cells from PBMCs. This TCR came from a human donor with Susac syndrome. The genes are TRBV28 and TRBJ1-1, with TRBD1 identical over 8 bases. The CDR3 loop reads CASSLPSGQALNTEAFF. The CDR3 region has the DNA TGTGCCAGCAGTTTACCCTCGGGACAGGCCCTGAACACTGAAGCTTTCTTT.